The source of this T cell receptor beta chain is a study of blood T cell repertoires in COVID-19. Study-level background: COVID-19 samples from acute and convalescent phases originated in the United States, Italy and Spain. PBMCs, B-cell-depleted T cells, or T cells provided the cDNA or gDNA that made up the material.

Original methodology: Reference gene primer amplification yielded estimated nucleated cell counts. Method: immunoSEQ multiplex PCR; TCRdb's copy keeps in-frame clones and lacks some. The V and J calls and clone size were taken over from that table, and D and trimming were inferred from the DNA. The data hold under 300,000 clones, with around four fifths observed a single time. V shed 4 bases and J 1 base; nucleotides not matched to a gene: 3. The CDR3 totals 16 residues. CDR1 SGHNT and CDR2 YYREEE come from the germline V gene (reference sequence). The sequencing input was peripheral blood. The source of this sequence is an older woman with active or convalescent COVID-19. The chain combines TRBV5-4 with TRBJ2-2; 11 bases align to TRBD2. The CDR3 protein is CASSDGLAGNTGELFF. CDR3 sequence (DNA): TGTGCCAGCAGCGACGGACTAGCGGGGAACACCGGGGAGCTGTTTTTT.